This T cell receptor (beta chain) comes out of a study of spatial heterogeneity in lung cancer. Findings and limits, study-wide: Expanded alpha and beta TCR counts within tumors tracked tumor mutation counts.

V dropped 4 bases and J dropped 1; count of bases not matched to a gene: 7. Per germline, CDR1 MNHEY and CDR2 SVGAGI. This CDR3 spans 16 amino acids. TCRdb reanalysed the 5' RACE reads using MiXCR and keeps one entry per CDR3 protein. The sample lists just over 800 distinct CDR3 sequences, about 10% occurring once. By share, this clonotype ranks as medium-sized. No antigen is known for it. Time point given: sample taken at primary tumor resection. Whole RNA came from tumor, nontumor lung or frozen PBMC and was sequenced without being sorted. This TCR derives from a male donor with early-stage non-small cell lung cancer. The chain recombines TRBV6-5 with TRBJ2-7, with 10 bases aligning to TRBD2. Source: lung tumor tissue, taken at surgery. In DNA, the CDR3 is TGTGCCAGCAGTTTCAGGACTAGCGGAGGGTCCTACGAGCAGTACTTC. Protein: CASSFRTSGGSYEQYF.